These T cell receptor beta chains were read from a single sample in a study of blood T cell repertoires in COVID-19. The protocol was immunoSEQ multiplex PCR, while the TCRdb copy is restricted to in-frame clones and leaves out a portion. This sample has under 80,000 clones; around 90% occur once, and the top ten carry 1%. The sample comprised peripheral blood. These receptors all stem from a man aged 65-85 years with acute or convalescent COVID-19. Both conserved end residues are part of each CDR3. Fields, in order: V gene, clone size, D gene, J gene, CDR3 DNA, CDR3 protein. D genes are given only for firm matches. Size values are once, few and many counts, or a class for expanded clones, and some rows have none.

>TRBV6-5|once|-|TRBJ1-5
TGTGCCAGCAGCTCTACCACTAATCAGCCCCAGCATTTT
CASSSTTNQPQHF
>TRBV11-3|-|-|TRBJ2-3
TGTGCCAGCAGCCAATCCCGACAGGGAGGTACGCAGTATTTT
CASSQSRQGGTQYF
>TRBV5-1|-|-|TRBJ2-3
TGCGCCAGCAACCTCGGGGGGCGGGATACGCAGTATTTT
CASNLGGRDTQYF
>TRBV7-6|-|TRBD2|TRBJ2-7
TGTGCCAGCAGCCCCCAGACTAGCGGTTACTACGAGCAGTACTTC
CASSPQTSGYYEQYF
>TRBV19|-|-|TRBJ2-6
TGTGCCAGTAGTATCAATGTCCCATCTGGGGCCAACGTCCTGACTTTC
CASSINVPSGANVLTF
>TRBV20-1|once|-|TRBJ2-7
TGCAGTGCTAGTCAGTACAGTTCTCCCTACGAGCAGTACTTC
CSASQYSSPYEQYF
>TRBV5-1|-|-|TRBJ2-3
TGCGCCAGCAATACGGGTGGTTCTCCTAGCACAGATACGCAGTATTTT
CASNTGGSPSTDTQYF
>TRBV6-4|few|TRBD1|TRBJ2-2
TGTGCCAGCAGTGACACCGACAGGGTTTTCGGCGGGGAGCTGTTTTTT
CASSDTDRVFGGELFF
>TRBV10-3|few|-|TRBJ2-5
TGTGCCATCAGTGGTGGCGGGGCGGGAGAGACCCAGTACTTC
CAISGGGAGETQYF
>TRBV24-1|-|TRBD2|TRBJ2-3
TGTGCCACCAGTGATCCGGGGGAGGGTCCTACAGATACGCAGTATTTT
CATSDPGEGPTDTQYF
>TRBV19|-|-|TRBJ1-1
TGTGCCAGTAGCACGGGGGGCCGTGGTACTGAAGCTTTCTTT
CASSTGGRGTEAFF
>TRBV12-3/TRBV12-4|-|-|TRBJ1-3
TGTGCCAGCAGTTTGGCAATCTCCAACACCATATATTTT
CASSLAISNTIYF
>TRBV12-3/TRBV12-4|-|-|TRBJ2-1
TGTGCCAGCAGTTTCCGTCGGGAGCAGTTCTTC
CASSFRREQFF
>TRBV10-1|few|-|TRBJ1-2
TGCGCCAGCAGTGAGTCGTGGGGAGGGGGCTACACCTTC
CASSESWGGGYTF
>TRBV7-9|-|TRBD2|TRBJ2-7
TGTGCCAGCAGCTTCTTGGGACTAGCGGGGGGGAGTAAGCAGTACTTC
CASSFLGLAGGSKQYF
>TRBV19|-|-|TRBJ1-4
TGTGCCAGTAGCCCCCAGGGGACAACTAATGAAAAACTGTTTTTT
CASSPQGTTNEKLFF